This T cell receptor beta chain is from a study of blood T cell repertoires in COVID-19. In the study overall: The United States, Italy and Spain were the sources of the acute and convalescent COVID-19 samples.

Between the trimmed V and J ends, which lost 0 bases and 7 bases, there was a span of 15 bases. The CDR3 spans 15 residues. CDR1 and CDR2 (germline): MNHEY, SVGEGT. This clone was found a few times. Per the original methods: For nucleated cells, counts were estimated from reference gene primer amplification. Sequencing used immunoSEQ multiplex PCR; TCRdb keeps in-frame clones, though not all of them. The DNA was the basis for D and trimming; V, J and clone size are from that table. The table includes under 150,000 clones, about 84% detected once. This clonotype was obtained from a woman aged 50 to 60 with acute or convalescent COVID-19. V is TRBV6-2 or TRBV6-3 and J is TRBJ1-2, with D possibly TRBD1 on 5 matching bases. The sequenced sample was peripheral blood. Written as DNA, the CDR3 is TGTGCCAGCAGTTACTCCTCCGGGACTCTATCTGGCTACACCTTC. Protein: CASSYSSGTLSGYTF.